This TCR beta chain derives from a study of memory CD4+ T cells and cytomegalovirus serostatus. Study background: Of the healthy Belgian adults, 9 or 10 were CMV seropositive and 24 seronegative. Study conclusions and caveats: A US-trained random forest predicted CMV serostatus with median AUC about 0.92. Of under 200 reported CMV TCRbeta sequences, 55 to 80 were found in memory CD4+ repertoires.

Single viable CD3+CD4+CD8-CD45RO+ cells were sorted as the memory CD4+ T cells. CDR3 length equals 14 residues. Germline V gives CDR1 SGHVS, CDR2 FQNEAQ. Between the trimmed V and J ends, which lost 5 bases and 0 bases, there was a span of 9 bases. As concerns this clone: Antigen: not known.

Study processing details: After removing out-of-frame reads, millions of distinct TCRbeta sequences remained. TCRdb keeps only in-frame clones here, not all; method: immunoSEQ multiplex PCR. V, J and clone size are those of that table, while D and trimming were read from the DNA. Of just under 40,000 clones listed, around 79% are singletons. This TCR came from an adult in good health and CMV-seronegative. The source material was memory CD4+ T cells from blood. The V call is TRBV7-8, the J call TRBJ2-3; D is undetermined. CDR3 loop: CASSSLGSTDTQYF. CDR3 bases: TGTGCCAGCAGCAGTTTAGGAAGCACAGATACGCAGTATTTT. Complete variable domain (other parts from reference TRBV7-8 and TRBJ2-3): GAGVSQSPRYKVAKRGQDVALRCDPISGHVSLFWYQQALGQGPEFLTYFQNEAQLDKSGLPSDRFFAERPEGSVSTLKIQRTQQEDSAVYLCASSSLGSTDTQYFGPGTRLTVL.